This TCR beta chain was documented in a study of T cell repertoires in cytomegalovirus infection. Study-level points and caveats: In two of eight donors, the top clonotype was HLA-C-restricted CMV-specific.

Of note for this clonotype: What it recognizes is unknown.

MiXCR, run by TCRdb on the reads, gives a single entry per CDR3 protein. The table lists under 450,000 distinct CDR3 sequences, approximately 30% of them singletons, with less than 15% in the top ten. CDR1 is KGHDR, CDR2 SFDVKD, per germline. V lost 2 bases and J lost 7; bases outside the gene matches: 11. The CDR3 contains 18 residues. Here the sequenced sample was cultured PBMCs, taken from culture after CMV antigen stimulation. The rearrangement links TRBV24-1 to TRBJ2-2, with 11 bases lining up with TRBD2. This TCR derives from a human donor in good health (CMV status not recorded). Some clones in this sample may be carry-over from other donors' samples. For the CDR3, the DNA is TGTGCCACCAGTGATTGGATTACTAGCGGGAGAGGGATCGGGGAGCTGTTTTTT. Translating it yields CATSDWITSGRGIGELFF.